This TCR beta chain originates from a study of T-cell memory formation after mild COVID-19. Turning to the study itself: Largely, TCR clusters stayed within a single donor. Study-level points and caveats: The second-wave clones peaking on day 37 were not confirmed as SARS-CoV-2-specific.

TCRalpha and TCRbeta libraries used 5'RACE with constant-segment primers and UMIs. TCRdb re-called the 5' RACE reads with MiXCR, one entry per CDR3 protein. Of more than 450,000 distinct CDR3 sequences in the sample, roughly 18% were seen once. The CDR3 contains 16 residues. Germline V gene data show CDR1 as LGHNA and CDR2 as YNFKEQ. Trimming at V came to 0 bases and at J to 2 bases, leaving 4 bases not matched to a gene. Of note for this clonotype: What it binds is not known.

The sequencing sample was made of PBMCs or a T cell subset sorted from them (not recorded which). The TCR originated in an adult woman who had mild COVID-19 (a few samples of this study predate the infection). Cell type and time point are not known. The chain recombines TRBV4-2 with TRBJ2-3, with TRBD2 matching 8 bases. Written as DNA, the CDR3 is TGTGCCAGCAGCCAAGAATATAGCGGGGACACAGATACGCAGTATTTT. Translation gives CASSQEYSGDTDTQYF.